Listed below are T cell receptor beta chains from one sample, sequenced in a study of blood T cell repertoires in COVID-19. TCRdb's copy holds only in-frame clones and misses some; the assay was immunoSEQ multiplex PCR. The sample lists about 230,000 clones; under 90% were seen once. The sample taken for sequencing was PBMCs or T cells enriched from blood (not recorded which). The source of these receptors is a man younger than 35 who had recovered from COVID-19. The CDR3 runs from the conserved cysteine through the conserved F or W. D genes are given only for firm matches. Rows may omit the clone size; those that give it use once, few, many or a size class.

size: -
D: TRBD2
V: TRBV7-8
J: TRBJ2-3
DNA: TGTGCCAGCAGCTTAGGCGGGCTAGCGGGAGCCGTGCTTAGCACAGATACGCAGTATTTT
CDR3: CASSLGGLAGAVLSTDTQYF

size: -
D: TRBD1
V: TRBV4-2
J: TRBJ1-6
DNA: TGTGCCAGCAGTGGGACAGGGGATAATTCACCCCTCCACTTT
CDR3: CASSGTGDNSPLHF

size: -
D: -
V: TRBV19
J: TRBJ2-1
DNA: TGTGCCACCTCGGAGGGCAGGCCGTACAATGAGCAGTTCTTC
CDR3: CATSEGRPYNEQFF

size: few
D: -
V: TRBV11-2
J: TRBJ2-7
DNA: TGTGCCAGCAGCTTAACTTACGAGCAGTACTTC
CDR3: CASSLTYEQYF

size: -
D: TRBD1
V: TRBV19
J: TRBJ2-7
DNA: TGTGCCAGTAGTAAAGGGACAGGGGGGGCCTACGAGCAGTACTTC
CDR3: CASSKGTGGAYEQYF

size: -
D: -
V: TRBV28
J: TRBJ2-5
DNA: TGTGCCAGCAGTCCCCGGGCCGCGGGGGAGACCCAGTACTTC
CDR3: CASSPRAAGETQYF

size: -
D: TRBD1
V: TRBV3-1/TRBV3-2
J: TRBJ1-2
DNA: TGTGCCAGCAGCTCCACAGGGGTTGGCTACACCTTC
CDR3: CASSSTGVGYTF

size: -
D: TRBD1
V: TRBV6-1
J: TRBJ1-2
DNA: TGTGCCAGCAGTGAAAACAGGGGAATAAACACCTTC
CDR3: CASSENRGINTF

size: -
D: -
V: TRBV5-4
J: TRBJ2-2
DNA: TGTGCCAGCAGCTTGGGCGGTCAGGGATCCACCGGGGAGCTGTTTTTT
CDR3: CASSLGGQGSTGELFF

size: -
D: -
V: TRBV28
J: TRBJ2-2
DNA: TGTGCCAGCAGCAAAATGGGGGCGCCGAACACCGGGGAGCTGTTTTTT
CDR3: CASSKMGAPNTGELFF

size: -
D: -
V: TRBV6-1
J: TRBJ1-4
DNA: TGTGCCAGCAGTGAAGGGTGGGGGCCTAATGAAAAACTGTTTTTT
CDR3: CASSEGWGPNEKLFF

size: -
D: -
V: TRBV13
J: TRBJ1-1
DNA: TGTGCCAGCAGCTCAGGACACACGAACACTGAAGCTTTCTTT
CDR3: CASSSGHTNTEAFF

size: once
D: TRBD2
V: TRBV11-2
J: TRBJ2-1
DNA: TGTGCCAGCAGCTTAGGAGGTATAGCCGGGAGGTACGACAATGAGCAGTTCTTC
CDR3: CASSLGGIAGRYDNEQFF

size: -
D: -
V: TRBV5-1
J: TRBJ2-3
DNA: TGCGCCAGCAGCTTGGAACAGCCCACAGATACGCAGTATTTT
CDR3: CASSLEQPTDTQYF

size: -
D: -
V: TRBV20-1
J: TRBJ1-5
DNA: TGCAGTGCTAGTCGCACTGAATATAGCAATCAGCCCCAGCATTTT
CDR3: CSASRTEYSNQPQHF

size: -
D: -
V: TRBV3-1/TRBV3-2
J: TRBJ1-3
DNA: TGTGCCAGCAGCCAAGATATTAGGGGTTTCGGTGGAAACACCATATATTTT
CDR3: CASSQDIRGFGGNTIYF

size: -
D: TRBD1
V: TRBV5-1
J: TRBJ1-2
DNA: TGCGCCAGCAGAGCTGACAGGGGGGGCGGCTACACCTTC
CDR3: CASRADRGGGYTF

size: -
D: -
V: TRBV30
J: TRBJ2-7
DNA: TGTGCCTGCCGGGGGTATAGCTCCTACGAGCAGTACTTC
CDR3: CACRGYSSYEQYF

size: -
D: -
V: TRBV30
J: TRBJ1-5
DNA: TGTGCCTGGAGTAGGGGGGGCCCCCAGCCCCAGCATTTT
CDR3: CAWSRGGPQPQHF

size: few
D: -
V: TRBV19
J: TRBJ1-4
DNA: TGTGCCAGTAGTACCGAAGGGGTCAGAAGTGAAAAACTGTTTTTT
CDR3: CASSTEGVRSEKLFF

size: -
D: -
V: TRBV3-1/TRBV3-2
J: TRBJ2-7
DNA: TGTGCCAGCAGCCAAGTTGGCAGGACTATAGGGTACGAGCAGTACTTC
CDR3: CASSQVGRTIGYEQYF

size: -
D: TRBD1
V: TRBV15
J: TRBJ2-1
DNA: TGTGCCACCAGCAATGACAGGGGGCAGGAAATCAGCTCCTACAATGAGCAGTTCTTC
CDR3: CATSNDRGQEISSYNEQFF

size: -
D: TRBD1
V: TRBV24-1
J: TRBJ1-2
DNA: TGTGCCACCCCGGACAGGGGGCAGGATGGCTACACCTTC
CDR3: CATPDRGQDGYTF